This record covers a single T cell receptor beta chain. The sample is drawn from a study of blood T cell repertoires in COVID-19. Sequencing used immunoSEQ multiplex PCR; TCRdb keeps in-frame clones, though not all of them. Seen here are around 200,000 clones, about 81% observed once, and the top ten hold approximately 14%. CDR1 is SNHLY, CDR2 FYNNEI, per germline. Trimming took 11 bases from V and 5 from J; bases not matched to a gene: 7. The length of the CDR3 is 13 residues. V is TRBV2 and J is TRBJ1-1; 11 bases line up with TRBD1. The sequenced material came from peripheral blood. The TCR comes from a young man with active or convalescent COVID-19. CDR3 in amino acids: CASLGQGGTEAFF. CDR3 sequence (DNA): TGTGCCTCCCTGGGACAGGGGGGTACTGAAGCTTTCTTT.